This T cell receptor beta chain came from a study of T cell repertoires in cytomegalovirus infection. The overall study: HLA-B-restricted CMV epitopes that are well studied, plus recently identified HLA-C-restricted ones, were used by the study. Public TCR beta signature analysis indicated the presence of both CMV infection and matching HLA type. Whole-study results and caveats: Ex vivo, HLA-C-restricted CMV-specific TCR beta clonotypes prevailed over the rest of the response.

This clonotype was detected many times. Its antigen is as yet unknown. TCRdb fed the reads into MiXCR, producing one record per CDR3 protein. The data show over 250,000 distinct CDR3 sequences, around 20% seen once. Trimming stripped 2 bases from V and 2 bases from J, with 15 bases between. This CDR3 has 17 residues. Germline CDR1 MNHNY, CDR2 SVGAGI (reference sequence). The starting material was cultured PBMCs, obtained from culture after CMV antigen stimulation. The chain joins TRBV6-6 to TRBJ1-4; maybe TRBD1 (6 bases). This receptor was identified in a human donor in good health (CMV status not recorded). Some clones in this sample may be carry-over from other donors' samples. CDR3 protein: CASSYSRGPTTNEKLFF. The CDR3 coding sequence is TGTGCCAGCAGTTACAGCAGGGGACCAACTACTAATGAAAAACTGTTTTTT.